These 15 T cell receptor beta chains share one sample of origin, sequenced in a study of cytomegalovirus exposure and HLA in healthy donors. Both 60 Vbeta primers and 13 Jbeta primers went into the PCR. Libraries were prepared by immunoSEQ multiplex PCR; TCRdb keeps only in-frame clonotypes and omits some of them. The sample records some 100,000 clones, roughly 70% being singletons. Material for sequencing was PBMCs. Receptor source: a man in his forties or fifties in good health and CMV-seronegative.

This clone appeared a single time. The rearrangement uses TRBV7-9 and TRBJ1-6; 8 nucleotides agree with TRBD1. J was trimmed by 8 bases and V by 5 bases; bases with no gene match: 11. This CDR3 is built from 16 residues. From germline, CDR1 is SEHNR and CDR2 FQNEAQ (reference sequence). The CDR3: CASSPLRPGGDSPLHF. The CDR3, as DNA: TGTGCCAGCAGCCCCCTGCGCCCAGGGGGCGATTCACCCCTCCACTTT.

The chain carries TRBV5-4 and TRBJ2-7; D is possibly TRBD2 (7 bases). Germline V gene lookup returns CDR1 SGHNT and CDR2 YYREEE (reference sequence). Trimming removed 3 bases at V and 2 bases at J, with 12 bases between. This CDR3 has 14 amino acids. In DNA form, the CDR3 reads TGTGCCAGCAGCTCGCCGGGGGGCACCTACGAGCAGTACTTC. Translation gives CASSSPGGTYEQYF.

This sequence joins TRBV9 and TRBJ2-1; 10 bases line up with TRBD2. Germline trimming cut 2 bases from V and 3 bases from J; bases unmatched to any gene: 5. Germline loops: CDR1 SGDLS, CDR2 YYNGEE. This CDR3 spans 16 amino acids. The chain's CDR3 is CASSVAGLADYNEQFF. For the CDR3, the DNA is TGTGCCAGCAGCGTGGCTGGACTAGCGGACTACAATGAGCAGTTCTTC.

The chain employs TRBV5-4 and TRBJ2-7; D is perhaps TRBD2 (6 bases). The germline V gene encodes CDR1 SGHNT and CDR2 YYREEE (reference sequence). With 4 bases removed from V and 3 bases from J, the gap between germline ends came to 17 bases. The CDR3 spans 15 residues. The CDR3 nucleotides read TGTGCCAGCAGCGTAGGACTACCCCGTGACTACGAGCAGTACTTC. Amino acid sequence: CASSVGLPRDYEQYF.

The rearrangement links TRBV6-1 to TRBJ2-3, with 10 bases fitting TRBD2. Looked up from germline, CDR1 is MNHNS and CDR2 is SASEGT. This CDR3 has 17 amino acids. The junction had 15 bases not matched to a gene; V was cut back by 2 bases and J by 10 bases. CDR3 sequence: CASSESLAGDLSDSQYF. The CDR3 DNA is TGTGCCAGCAGTGAATCCCTAGCGGGAGATCTTTCGGATTCGCAGTATTTT.

V is TRBV7-2 and J is TRBJ1-2; TRBD1 agrees at 8 bases. The CDR3 spans 15 residues. Germline values: CDR1 SGHTA, CDR2 FQGNSA. V shed 4 bases and J 2 bases; nucleotides not matched to a gene: 6. The CDR3 sequence: CASSYGTGLNYGYTF. CDR3 DNA: TGTGCCAGCAGCTATGGGACAGGCCTGAACTATGGCTACACCTTC.

V gene TRBV5-1 combines with J gene TRBJ2-1; 9 bases are shared with TRBD1. CDR1 is SGHRS and CDR2 is YFSETQ in the germline V gene. The CDR3 is made up of 14 amino acids. The junction had 10 bases not matched to a gene; V was cut back by 2 bases and J by 13 bases. The CDR3, as DNA: TGCGCCAGCAGCTTCACCGGGACAGGGAGTAGTCAGTTCTTC. Amino acids: CASSFTGTGSSQFF.

The chain carries TRBV4-2 and TRBJ1-1, with 9 bases matching TRBD1. The CDR3 sequence is 15 residues long. The junction had 3 bases not matched to a gene; V was cut back by 0 bases and J by 4 bases. Germline V gives CDR1 LGHNA, CDR2 YNFKEQ. CDR3 coding DNA: TGTGCCAGCAGCCAAGAGGGGACAGGGCCCACTGAAGCTTTCTTT. It encodes CASSQEGTGPTEAFF.

J is TRBJ2-1 and V is TRBV11-2; 8 positions match TRBD2. The germline CDR1 and CDR2 sequences are SGHAT and FQNNGV. Trimming cost V 1 base and J 5 bases; bases outside gene matches: 7. The CDR3 runs 16 residues. For the CDR3, the DNA is TGTGCCAGCAGCTTAGGGGGGAGCGGGAGAGACAATGAGCAGTTCTTC. It translates to CASSLGGSGRDNEQFF.

This rearrangement joins TRBV7-9 to TRBJ1-2; 8 positions match TRBD1. The junction had 10 bases not matched to a gene; V was cut back by 5 bases and J by 2 bases. The CDR3 runs to 16 residues. CDR1 is SEHNR, CDR2 FQNEAQ, per germline (reference sequence). DNA of the CDR3: TGTGCCAGCAGCCTTCCGGGACAGGTAACCAACTATGGCTACACCTTC. Translating it yields CASSLPGQVTNYGYTF.

The genes are TRBV7-3 and TRBJ2-5, with TRBD2 as a possible D gene (5 bases). Per germline, CDR1 SGHTA and CDR2 FQGTGA. The CDR3 is 13 residues long. V was shortened by 2 bases and J by 3 bases, with 7 bases between the two germline ends. The CDR3: CASSLLGEETQYF. CDR3 in DNA: TGTGCCAGCAGCTTATTGGGAGAAGAGACCCAGTACTTC.

This clone was picked up a small number of times. The chain is built from TRBV5-1 and TRBJ2-7, with TRBD1 matching over 10 bases. Germline CDR1 reads SGHRS; CDR2 reads YFSETQ. V shed 3 bases and J 0 bases; nucleotides not matched to a gene: 3. This CDR3 is 15 amino acids long. CDR3 loop: CASSSDRGSSYEQYF. The CDR3 region has the DNA TGCGCCAGCAGCTCGGACAGGGGGTCCTCCTACGAGCAGTACTTC.

This clone was recorded a few times. The chain combines TRBV6-1 with TRBJ2-1; D is ambiguous. The V and J ends lost 1 base and 7 bases respectively, with 11 bases between them. The CDR3 has 14 amino acids. Germline V gene data show CDR1 as MNHNS and CDR2 as SASEGT. This CDR3 is CASSEGPSRNEQFF. The CDR3 DNA reads TGTGCCAGCAGTGAAGGTCCTAGTAGAAATGAGCAGTTCTTC.

This chain uses TRBV28 with TRBJ1-2; TRBD1 matches 8 bases. The CDR3 extends over 12 amino acids. Unmatched junction bases numbered 5, after V lost 7 bases and J lost 7 bases. Germline V gene sequence: CDR1 MDHEN, CDR2 SYDVKM. This CDR3 is CASTDDRGGYTF. CDR3 nucleotide sequence: TGTGCCAGCACCGATGACAGGGGTGGCTACACCTTC.

The chain carries TRBV19 and TRBJ1-5; D call uncertain. Germline CDR1 and CDR2: LNHDA and SQIVND (reference sequence). The CDR3 loop spans 14 amino acids. Trimming took 9 bases from V and 4 from J, leaving 16 bases between them. CDR3 coding DNA: TGTGCCAGCTCCGATAATCCGGTTAATCAGCCCCAGCATTTT. It specifies CASSDNPVNQPQHF.